These 19 T cell receptor beta chains were all obtained from the same sample, sequenced in a study of blood T cell repertoires in COVID-19. TCRdb's copy holds only in-frame clones and misses some; the assay was immunoSEQ multiplex PCR. This sample carries about 300,000 clones, approximately 85% of them seen once, and the ten largest clones take just under 9.5%. Sequences were obtained from peripheral blood. These receptors were collected from a man aged 18 to 30 with active or convalescent COVID-19.

This clone was detected once. V usage is TRBV3-1 (or the pseudogene TRBV3-2) and J usage is TRBJ2-3; 10 nucleotides align to TRBD2. Trimming cost V 4 bases and J 1 base; bases outside gene matches: 5. CDR1 LGHDT and CDR2 YNNKEL come from the germline V gene (reference sequence). The CDR3 extends over 16 amino acids. The CDR3 is CASSPRSGGGTDTQYF. The CDR3 DNA follows: TGTGCCAGCAGCCCCAGAAGCGGGGGGGGCACAGATACGCAGTATTTT.

The chain combines TRBV7-2 with TRBJ2-7; D perhaps matches TRBD2 (7 bases). The length of the CDR3 is 15 residues. The V and J ends lost 1 base and 3 bases respectively, with 13 bases between them. Germline V gene data show CDR1 as SGHTA and CDR2 as FQGNSA. This CDR3 reads CASSLEWGGDYEQYF. CDR3 DNA sequence: TGTGCCAGCAGCTTAGAATGGGGGGGCGACTACGAGCAGTACTTC.

J is TRBJ1-1 and V is TRBV5-8; no clear D. V was pared by 4 bases and J by 5 bases, with 15 bases between. CDR1 and CDR2 from the germline V gene are SGHTS and YDEGEE. There are 14 residues in the CDR3. The CDR3 sequence is CASSPDRGRTEAFF. In nucleotides, the CDR3 is TGTGCCAGCAGCCCGGATCGAGGGAGGACTGAAGCTTTCTTT.

V and J are TRBV7-2 and TRBJ1-6; 8 nucleotides align to TRBD1. Unmatched junction bases numbered 12, after V lost 5 bases and J lost 0 bases. Per germline, CDR1 SGHTA and CDR2 FQGNSA. The CDR3 has 19 amino acids. The chain's CDR3 is CASSPRPGTGSSYNSPLHF. CDR3 DNA: TGTGCCAGCAGCCCCCGTCCCGGGACAGGAAGCTCCTATAATTCACCCCTCCACTTT.

This clone was counted once. The J gene is TRBJ2-3, the V gene TRBV7-9; unclear D gene. Trimming stripped 2 bases from V and 1 base from J, with 19 bases between. The CDR3 length is 18 residues. Germline CDR1 reads SEHNR; CDR2 reads FQNEAQ (reference sequence). CDR3 sequence: CASSLHGLSTGGTDTQYF. The CDR3, as DNA: TGTGCCAGCAGCTTACATGGGTTGTCGACCGGAGGCACAGATACGCAGTATTTT.

In DNA, the CDR3 is TGCGCCAGCAGCTTGGGACTAGCGGGGGGCTCCTACGAGCAGTACTTC. Amino acids: CASSLGLAGGSYEQYF. The chain links TRBV5-1 to TRBJ2-7; 13 nucleotides match TRBD2. Germline CDR1 and CDR2: SGHRS and YFSETQ. Trimming cost V 0 bases and J 0 bases; bases outside gene matches: 0. The CDR3 sequence is 16 residues long.

This clone showed up just once. The J gene is TRBJ1-2, the V gene TRBV12-3 or TRBV12-4, with D unresolved. This CDR3 region has 13 residues. Trimming took off 6 bases at V and 1 base at J, with 9 bases between the two ends. CDR3 protein: CASSPLVNYGYTF. The CDR3 DNA sequence: TGTGCCAGCAGCCCGTTAGTTAACTATGGCTACACCTTC.

The genes are TRBV9 and TRBJ2-2; D possibly corresponds to TRBD1 (6 bases). This CDR3 comprises 20 residues. With 4 bases removed from V and 1 base from J, the gap between germline ends came to 26 bases. Germline V gives CDR1 SGDLS, CDR2 YYNGEE. CDR3 nucleotide sequence: TGTGCCAGCAGCCTAAGCCGGGACATTCACCCCCGGAAGAACACCGGGGAGCTGTTTTTT. It is translated as CASSLSRDIHPRKNTGELFF.

This clone has only a few counts. V gene TRBV11-2 combines with J gene TRBJ2-7, with TRBD1 identical over 9 bases. Germline values: CDR1 SGHAT, CDR2 FQNNGV. With V trimmed by 5 bases and J by 2 bases, 13 bases remained unmatched. This CDR3 has 17 residues. The CDR3 sequence is CASSPPRRTGAPYEQYF. The CDR3 nucleotides are TGTGCCAGCAGCCCCCCCCGCAGGACAGGGGCTCCCTACGAGCAGTACTTC.

The chain has TRBV4-1 and TRBJ1-6, with D possibly being TRBD1 (6 bases). Trimming took 1 base from V and 6 from J, leaving 13 bases between them. Per germline, CDR1 MGHRA and CDR2 YSYEKL. CDR3 length: 16 amino acids. Here the CDR3 reads CASSQAGTYGNSPLHF. CDR3 bases: TGCGCCAGCAGCCAAGCAGGGACATACGGTAATTCACCCCTCCACTTT.

This clone showed up just once. The chain uses TRBV9 and TRBJ2-2; 7 bases fit TRBD1. The CDR3 is made up of 15 amino acids. V lost 4 bases and J lost 3; bases outside the gene matches: 6. CDR1 is SGDLS and CDR2 is YYNGEE in the germline V gene. CDR3 nucleotides: TGTGCCAGCAGCTCACAACAGGGGTACACCGGGGAGCTGTTTTTT. As protein: CASSSQQGYTGELFF.

This chain uses TRBV19 with TRBJ2-1; 9 bases are shared with TRBD2. Trimming took 6 bases from V and 4 from J; bases not matched to a gene: 7. CDR3 length: 15 amino acids. From germline, CDR1 is LNHDA and CDR2 SQIVND (reference sequence). CDR3 in amino acids: CASRRGTSLYNEQFF. CDR3 DNA: TGTGCCAGTAGACGAGGGACTAGCTTGTACAATGAGCAGTTCTTC.

The chain combines TRBV18 with TRBJ1-6; TRBD1 matches 8 bases. V dropped 0 bases and J dropped 7; count of bases not matched to a gene: 8. The CDR3 totals 17 residues. From germline, CDR1 is KGHSH and CDR2 LQKENI. CDR3 bases: TGTGCCAGCTCACCACCGATCCCACAGGGGGGAAATTCACCCCTCCACTTT. Protein product: CASSPPIPQGGNSPLHF.

The J gene is TRBJ2-1, the V gene TRBV12-3 or TRBV12-4, with D tentatively TRBD1 (6 bases). V was cut by 8 bases and J by 9 bases, with 14 bases left in between. The CDR3 has 12 residues. CDR3 bases: TGTGCCAGCGGGTACAGGGTCCGTGAGCAGTTCTTC. Translating it yields CASGYRVREQFF.

V is TRBV7-9 and J is TRBJ2-3; 7 bases match TRBD1. Losses at the gene ends were 2 bases for V and 1 base for J; bases not matched to a gene: 9. The length of the CDR3 is 17 residues. Germline loops: CDR1 SEHNR, CDR2 FQNEAQ (reference sequence). The CDR3 bases are TGTGCCAGCAGCTTAATCGCTCGTGACAGGGGCACAGATACGCAGTATTTT. Residues: CASSLIARDRGTDTQYF.

A single count supports this clone. This chain uses TRBV5-6 with TRBJ2-7, with D maybe TRBD1 (5 bases). Germline-derived CDR1 and CDR2 are SGHDT and YYEEEE. CDR3 size: 15 residues. V lost 0 bases, J lost 3 bases, and 13 bases lay in between. The CDR3 DNA reads TGTGCCAGCAGCTTGGGCCAGGGAATCGTCTACGAGCAGTACTTC. Amino acid sequence: CASSLGQGIVYEQYF.

V usage is TRBV19 and J usage is TRBJ2-4, with D hard to call. With 2 bases removed from V and 4 bases from J, the gap between germline ends came to 6 bases. The CDR3 spans 13 residues. CDR1 is LNHDA and CDR2 is SQIVND in the germline V gene (reference sequence). CDR3 coding DNA: TGTGCCAGTAGTATAAAACAGAAAAACATTCAGTACTTC. Translating gives CASSIKQKNIQYF.

The sample holds one count of this clone. The chain joins TRBV4-2 to TRBJ2-7, with 11 bases aligning to TRBD1. Germline CDR1 LGHNA, CDR2 YNFKEQ. There are 15 residues in the CDR3. V was clipped by 2 bases and J by 3 bases; unmatched bases: 3. CDR3 sequence reads: CASSQSDRGLYEQYF. The CDR3 bases are TGTGCCAGCAGCCAATCGGACAGGGGGCTCTACGAGCAGTACTTC.

The chain is built from TRBV6-2 or TRBV6-3 and TRBJ2-7, with D maybe TRBD1 (6 bases). V gave up 2 bases and J gave up 2 bases, with 10 bases separating them. Per the germline V gene, CDR1 is MNHEY and CDR2 is SVGEGT. The CDR3 length is 14 residues. CDR3 protein: CASSYRQGPYEQYF. CDR3 sequence (DNA): TGTGCCAGCAGTTACAGGCAGGGGCCCTACGAGCAGTACTTC.